This T cell receptor beta chain comes out of a study of CD8 T cells in ankylosing spondylitis. Germline CDR1 and CDR2: MGHRA and YSYEKL. This CDR3 has 13 residues. General observations from the study: Reportedly, significant enrichment of disease-linked clones occurred in matched ankylosing spondylitis synovial fluid. Earlier work had already found some motif variants in reactive arthritis synovial fluid and blood. About 8 highly homologous variants made up a TCR beta motif that seemed to typify ankylosing spondylitis blood.

This clonotype was detected a few times. What it binds is not known. The junction shows a germline mismatch at one end, possibly a read error. Making the TCR beta libraries involved quantitative 5'-RACE with molecular barcodes. A single record per CDR3 protein comes from TCRdb applying MiXCR to the 5' RACE reads. The profile shows 150,000 to 200,000 distinct CDR3 sequences, roughly 12% of them singletons. Sequencing used blood, either unsorted or a sorted T cell fraction (not recorded which). This TCR was recovered from a male donor with ankylosing spondylitis or in good health (not recorded which). The rearrangement uses TRBV4-1 and TRBJ2-7, with D uncertain. The CDR3 coding sequence is TGCGCCAGCAGCCACCCCAGCTCCTACGATCAGTACTTC. The encoded protein is CASSHPSSYDQYF.